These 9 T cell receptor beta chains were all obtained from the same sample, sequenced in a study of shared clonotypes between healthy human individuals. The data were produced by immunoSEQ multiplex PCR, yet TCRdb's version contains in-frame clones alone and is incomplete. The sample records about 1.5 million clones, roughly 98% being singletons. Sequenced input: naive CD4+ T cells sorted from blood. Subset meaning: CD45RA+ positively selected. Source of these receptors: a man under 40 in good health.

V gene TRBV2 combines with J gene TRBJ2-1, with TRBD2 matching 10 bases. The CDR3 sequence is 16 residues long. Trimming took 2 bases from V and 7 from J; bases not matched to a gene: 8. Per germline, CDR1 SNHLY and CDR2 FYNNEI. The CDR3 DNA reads TGTGCCAGCAGTGAAAAGGGGCTAGCGGGAGCTAATGAGCAGTTCTTC. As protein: CASSEKGLAGANEQFF.

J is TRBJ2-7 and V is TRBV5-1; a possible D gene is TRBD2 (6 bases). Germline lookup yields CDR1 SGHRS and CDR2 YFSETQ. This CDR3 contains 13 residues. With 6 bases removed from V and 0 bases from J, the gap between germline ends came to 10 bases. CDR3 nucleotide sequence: TGCGCCAGCACGGCTAGCGTCTCCTACGAGCAGTACTTC. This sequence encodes CASTASVSYEQYF.

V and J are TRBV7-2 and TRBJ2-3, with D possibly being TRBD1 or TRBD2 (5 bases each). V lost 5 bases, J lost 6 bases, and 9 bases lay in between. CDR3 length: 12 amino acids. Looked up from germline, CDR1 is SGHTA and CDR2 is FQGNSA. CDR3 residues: CASSRDLDTQYF. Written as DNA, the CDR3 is TGTGCCAGCAGCCGGGACCTGGATACGCAGTATTTT.

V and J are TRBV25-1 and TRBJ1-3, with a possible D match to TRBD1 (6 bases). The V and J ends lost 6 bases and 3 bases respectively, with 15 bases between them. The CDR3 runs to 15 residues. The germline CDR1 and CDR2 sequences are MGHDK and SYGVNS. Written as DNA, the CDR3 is TGTGCCAGCAGACAGGGCCCCGTAGGTGGAAACACCATATATTTT. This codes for CASRQGPVGGNTIYF.

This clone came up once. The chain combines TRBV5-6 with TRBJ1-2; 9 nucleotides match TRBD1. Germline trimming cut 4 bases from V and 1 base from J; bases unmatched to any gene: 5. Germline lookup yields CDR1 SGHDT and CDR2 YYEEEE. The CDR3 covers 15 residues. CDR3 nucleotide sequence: TGTGCCAGCAGCACGGGGACAGGGAGTAACTATGGCTACACCTTC. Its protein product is CASSTGTGSNYGYTF.

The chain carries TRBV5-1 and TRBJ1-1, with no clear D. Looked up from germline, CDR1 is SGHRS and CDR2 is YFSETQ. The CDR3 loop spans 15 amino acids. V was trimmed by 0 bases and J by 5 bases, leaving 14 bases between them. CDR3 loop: CASSLDEGLGTEAFF. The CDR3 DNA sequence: TGCGCCAGCAGCTTGGACGAGGGCTTGGGGACTGAAGCTTTCTTT.

The CDR3 bases are TGTGCCAGCAGTTCCTTACAGGGGTTTGGCTACACCTTC. Encoded protein: CASSSLQGFGYTF. This rearrangement joins TRBV28 to TRBJ1-2, with TRBD1 matching 7 bases. After removal of 4 bases from V and 7 bases from J, the junction contained 6 bases not matched to a gene. There are 13 residues in the CDR3. CDR1 and CDR2 from the germline V gene are MDHEN and SYDVKM.

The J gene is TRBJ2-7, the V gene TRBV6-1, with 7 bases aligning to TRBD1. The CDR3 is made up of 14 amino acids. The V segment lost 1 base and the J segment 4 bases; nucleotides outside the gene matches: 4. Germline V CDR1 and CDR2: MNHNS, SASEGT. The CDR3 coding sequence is TGTGCCAGCAGTGAAGTCGGCAGGGGGTACGAGCAGTACTTC. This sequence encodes CASSEVGRGYEQYF.

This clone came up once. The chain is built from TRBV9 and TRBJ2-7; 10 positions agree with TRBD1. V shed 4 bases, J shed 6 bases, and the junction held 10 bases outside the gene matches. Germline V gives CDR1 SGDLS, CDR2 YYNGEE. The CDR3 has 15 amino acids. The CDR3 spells CASSLDGTGVIEQYF. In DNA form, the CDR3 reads TGTGCCAGCAGCTTGGACGGGACAGGGGTAATCGAGCAGTACTTC.